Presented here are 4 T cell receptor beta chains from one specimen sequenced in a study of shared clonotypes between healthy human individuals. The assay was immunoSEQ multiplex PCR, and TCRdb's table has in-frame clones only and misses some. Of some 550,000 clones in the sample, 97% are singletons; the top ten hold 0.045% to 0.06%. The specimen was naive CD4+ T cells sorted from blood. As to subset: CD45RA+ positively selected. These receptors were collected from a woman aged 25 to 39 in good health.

The CDR3 reads CASSFQRAMNTEAFF. For the CDR3, the DNA is TGCGCCAGCAGTTTTCAAAGGGCCATGAACACTGAAGCTTTCTTT. This chain joins TRBV5-1 and TRBJ1-1; no definite D call. The CDR3 covers 15 residues. The germline gives CDR1 SGHRS, CDR2 YFSETQ. Trimming shortened V by 5 bases and J by 0 bases, and 14 bases separated the two germline ends.

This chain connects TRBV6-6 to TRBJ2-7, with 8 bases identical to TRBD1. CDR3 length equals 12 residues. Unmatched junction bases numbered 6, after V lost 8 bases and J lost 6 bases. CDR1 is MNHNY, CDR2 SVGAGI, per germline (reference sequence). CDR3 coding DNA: TGTGCCAGCGGAGGACAGGGAGGCGAGCAGTACTTC. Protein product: CASGGQGGEQYF.

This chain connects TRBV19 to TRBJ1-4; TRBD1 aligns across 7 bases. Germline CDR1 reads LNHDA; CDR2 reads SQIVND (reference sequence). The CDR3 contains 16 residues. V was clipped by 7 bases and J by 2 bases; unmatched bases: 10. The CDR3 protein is CASKGAVWATNEKLFF. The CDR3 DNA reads TGTGCCAGTAAGGGGGCTGTCTGGGCCACTAATGAAAAACTGTTTTTT.

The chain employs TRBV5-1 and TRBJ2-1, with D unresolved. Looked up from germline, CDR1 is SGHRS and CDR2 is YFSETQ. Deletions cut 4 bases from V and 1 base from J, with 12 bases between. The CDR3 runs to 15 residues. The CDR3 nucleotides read TGCGCCAGCAGCATCCAACGGACGTCCTACAATGAGCAGTTCTTC. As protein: CASSIQRTSYNEQFF. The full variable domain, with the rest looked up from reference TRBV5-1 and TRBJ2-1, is KAGVTQTPRYLIKTRGQQVTLSCSPISGHRSVSWYQQTPGQGLQFLFEYFSETQRNKGNFPGRFSGRQFSNSRSEMNVSTLELGDSALYLCASSIQRTSYNEQFFGPGTRLTVL.